This T cell receptor beta chain was documented in a study of T cell clusters in autoimmune cytopenias. TRB amplification used 250 ng of peripheral blood genomic DNA. TRB was amplified by touch-down multiplex PCR, primer pools A and B combined. Reprocessing the multiplex PCR reads, TCRdb reports a single entry for every CDR3 protein and omits DNA. In all, the sample yields roughly 4,000 distinct CDR3 sequences. The CDR3 sequence is 15 residues long. The sample was also linked to a second study, of T cell repertoires in aging, cancer and after chemotherapy.

Source material: peripheral blood. The V gene is TRBV12-3 or TRBV12-4, the J gene TRBJ1-3. The source of this sequence is a human donor in good health. This chain's CDR3 is CAISHGPNSGNTIYF.